The 16 T cell receptor beta chains reported below all come from one sample, sequenced in a study of CD8 T cells in Susac syndrome. With random hexamers, reverse transcription was performed on roughly 0.5 to 1 ug of RNA. TCRdb used MiXCR to reprocess the immunoSEQ multiplex PCR reads, holding one entry per CDR3 protein. The table shows approximately 200,000 distinct CDR3 sequences, with 90% to 97% occurring only once. The specimen was CD4+ T cells from PBMCs. The receptors originated from a human donor with multiple sclerosis.

The genes are TRBV20-1 and TRBJ2-1; no firm D call. The CDR3 length is 11 residues. Between the trimmed V and J ends, which lost 1 base and 7 bases, there was a span of 5 bases. Germline loops: CDR1 DFQATT, CDR2 SNEGSKA (reference sequence). The CDR3 DNA sequence: TGCAGTGCTAGAGGTCCTAATGAGCAGTTCTTC. This translates into CSARGPNEQFF.

The chain employs TRBV5-1 and TRBJ1-1; D remains ambiguous. CDR1 and CDR2 from the germline V gene are SGHRS and YFSETQ. The ends were cut back, 4 bases at V and 2 bases at J, with 6 bases in the middle. The CDR3 runs to 12 residues. The CDR3 loop reads CASSGKNTEAFF. Here the CDR3 DNA reads TGCGCCAGCAGCGGTAAAAACACTGAAGCTTTCTTT.

V usage is TRBV4-1 and J usage is TRBJ2-3; 10 nucleotides agree with TRBD2. Germline-derived CDR1 and CDR2 are MGHRA and YSYEKL. This CDR3 is 21 amino acids long. With 0 bases clipped from V and 2 bases from J, the junction kept 17 bases outside the gene matches. The CDR3 bases are TGCGCCAGCAGCCAAGAGTCCCCGGGACTAGCGTTTTGGCGAAACACAGATACGCAGTATTTT. This sequence encodes CASSQESPGLAFWRNTDTQYF.

This chain connects TRBV9 to TRBJ1-2; the match to TRBD1 covers 8 bases. After removal of 2 bases from V and 4 bases from J, the junction contained 7 bases not matched to a gene. The CDR3 contains 15 residues. CDR1 SGDLS and CDR2 YYNGEE come from the germline V gene. The CDR3 spells CASSVWTGPSYGYTF. The CDR3 DNA follows: TGTGCCAGCAGCGTCTGGACAGGGCCGAGCTATGGCTACACCTTC.

This clonotype was seen only once. This CDR3 is CASSVYGANVLTF. In DNA form, the CDR3 reads TGTGCCAGCAGCGTATATGGGGCCAACGTCCTGACTTTC. This chain links TRBV9 with TRBJ2-6; D call uncertain. Germline V gene sequence: CDR1 SGDLS, CDR2 YYNGEE. V shed 1 base and J shed 3 bases, with 2 bases lying between them. The CDR3 spans 13 residues.

This chain links TRBV7-9 with TRBJ1-1; D gene ambiguous. CDR1 SEHNR and CDR2 FQNEAQ come from the germline V gene (reference sequence). This CDR3 contains 14 residues. Deletions cut 2 bases from V and 0 bases from J, with 7 bases between. CDR3 DNA sequence: TGTGCCAGCAGCTTACAGGCTCTGAACACTGAAGCTTTCTTT. It is translated as CASSLQALNTEAFF. Looking up the rest from reference TRBV7-9 and TRBJ1-1 gives the full variable domain: DTGVSQNPRHKITKRGQNVTFRCDPISEHNRLYWYRQTLGQGPEFLTYFQNEAQLEKSRLLSDRFSAERPKGSFSTLEIQRTEQGDSAMYLCASSLQALNTEAFFGQGTRLTVV.

V and J are TRBV7-3 and TRBJ2-1; 7 positions match TRBD2. The germline CDR1 and CDR2 sequences are SGHTA and FQGTGA. This CDR3 is 14 amino acids long. Trimming at V came to 5 bases and at J to 2 bases, leaving 3 bases not matched to a gene. This chain's CDR3 is CASSLRGAYNEQFF. Written as DNA, the CDR3 is TGTGCCAGCAGCCTTCGGGGGGCCTACAATGAGCAGTTCTTC.

V and J are TRBV15 and TRBJ1-5; D call uncertain. V was shortened by 0 bases and J by 9 bases, with 6 bases between the two germline ends. CDR3 size: 12 residues. In germline, CDR1 is LNHNV, CDR2 YYDKDF (reference sequence). The CDR3 nucleotides are TGTGCCACCAGCAGAGATGTTCGGCCCCAGCATTTT. It codes for CATSRDVRPQHF. Together with reference TRBV15 and TRBJ1-5, the CDR3 gives the full variable domain: DAMVIQNPRYQVTQFGKPVTLSCSQTLNHNVMYWYQQKSSQAPKLLFHYYDKDFNNEADTPDNFQSRRPNTSFCFLDIRSPGLGDTAMYLCATSRDVRPQHFGDGTRLSIL.

The chain joins TRBV7-9 to TRBJ1-2; TRBD1 is a possible D gene (6 bases). V was shortened by 8 bases and J by 7 bases, with 17 bases between the two germline ends. The CDR3 runs 13 residues. Germline-derived CDR1 and CDR2 are SEHNR and FQNEAQ (reference sequence). CDR3 amino acids: CASVLQGTGGYTF. CDR3 DNA: TGTGCCAGCGTCCTACAGGGAACCGGTGGCTACACCTTC.

V usage is TRBV5-1 and J usage is TRBJ1-2, with TRBD1 matching 8 bases. Germline values: CDR1 SGHRS, CDR2 YFSETQ. CDR3 length: 14 amino acids. Losses at the gene ends were 4 bases for V and 4 bases for J; bases not matched to a gene: 6. The CDR3 sequence: CASSPDRVVYGYTF. In DNA form, the CDR3 reads TGCGCCAGCAGCCCGGACAGGGTGGTCTATGGCTACACCTTC.

The V gene is TRBV29-1, the J gene TRBJ1-1, with D perhaps matching TRBD1 (5 bases). Trimming removed 0 bases from V and 5 bases from J, with 10 bases in between. In germline, CDR1 is SQVTM, CDR2 ANQGSEA. CDR3 length: 13 amino acids. CDR3 nucleotide sequence: TGCAGCGTTGAAGATCGACGGGGGACTGAAGCTTTCTTT. Amino acids: CSVEDRRGTEAFF.

V and J are TRBV7-2 and TRBJ2-5; 7 nucleotides match TRBD2. V lost 2 bases, J lost 4 bases, and 4 bases stayed unmatched. Germline loops: CDR1 SGHTA, CDR2 FQGNSA. The CDR3 totals 14 residues. The CDR3 is CASSLSAGLETQYF. CDR3 DNA sequence: TGTGCCAGCAGCTTATCAGCGGGGCTAGAGACCCAGTACTTC.

V usage is TRBV18 and J usage is TRBJ1-1, with TRBD1 as a possible D gene (5 bases). V was shortened by 1 base and J by 1 base, with 7 bases between the two germline ends. CDR3 length: 14 amino acids. CDR1 is KGHSH and CDR2 is LQKENI in the germline V gene. The CDR3 sequence: CASSPQGANTEAFF. As DNA, the CDR3 is TGTGCCAGCTCACCACAAGGGGCGAACACTGAAGCTTTCTTT.

CDR3 bases: TGCAGCGTTGAAGGGCCCGGCGGCAGCCCTCTCTACACCTTC. Its translation is CSVEGPGGSPLYTF. The chain couples TRBV29-1 to TRBJ1-2; D is ambiguous. The CDR3 length is 14 residues. With 1 base removed from V and 10 bases from J, the gap between germline ends came to 19 bases. Per germline, CDR1 SQVTM and CDR2 ANQGSEA.

This chain uses TRBV12-3 or TRBV12-4 with TRBJ1-5, with D tentatively TRBD1 (5 bases). The CDR3 consists of 18 residues. V lost 3 bases and J lost 6, with 24 bases in between. As DNA, the CDR3 is TGTGCCAGCAGTTTGGGCGGGCAGGGAATATCGGCGGGTCAGCCCCAGCATTTT. It is translated as CASSLGGQGISAGQPQHF.

The chain carries TRBV20-1 and TRBJ1-6; no clear D. Between the trimmed V and J ends, which lost 1 base and 3 bases, there was a span of 7 bases. Germline CDR1 is DFQATT and CDR2 is SNEGSKA (reference sequence). This CDR3 spans 14 amino acids. The CDR3 here is CSARVPHYNSPLHF. The CDR3 DNA follows: TGCAGTGCTAGAGTGCCTCACTATAATTCACCCCTCCACTTT.